The T cell receptor beta chain described here comes from a study of tissue T cells after allogeneic stem cell transplantation. Overall study results and limits: Which tissue TCRs were alloreactive or antigen-specific was not determined. Some clones might be persisting host cells. TCR repertoires tracked anatomic similarity, regardless of disease or transplant status. Motif-based clustering found tissue-specific repertoire signatures shared across patients, though few clones were shared.

Germline CDR1 and CDR2: SGHLS and HYDKME. CDR3 size: 15 residues. Trimming shortened V by 2 bases and J by 0 bases, and 7 bases separated the two germline ends. Of note for this clone: The antigen is not known. Gene names and germline match the mouse. The read is 1 residue too short to cover the CDR3 end, so that end is filled in from the germline J gene.

The data were produced by immunoSEQ multiplex PCR, yet TCRdb's version contains in-frame clones alone and is incomplete. The data show thousands of clones, roughly 30% seen once. Indicated time point: mouse harvest day 14 after allogeneic transplant. The graft held 10^6 splenic CD5+ T cells and 10^7 T-cell-depleted bone marrow cells. B6 (H2b) cells into BALB/c (H2d) mice; tissues taken at day 7 or 14. This TCR came from a female BALB/c mouse given C57BL/6 T cells with graft-versus-host disease after an allogeneic hematopoietic cell transplant. The genes are TRBV12-2 and TRBJ1-6, with D possibly TRBD1 on 6 matching bases. Being an ORF, TRBJ1-6 has a function that is uncertain. The specimen was skin. CDR3 region: CASSQDSSYNSPLYF. The part of the CDR3 DNA that was read is TGTGCCAGCTCTCAGGACAGTTCCTATAATTCGCCCCTCTAC.